This TCR beta chain was obtained from a study of T cell responses to AZD1222 COVID-19 vaccine. Study outcomes and limitations: Across spike, vaccine-associated CD4 TCRs were found, dominant at 160-218 and 743-854.

This CDR3 is built from 14 residues. The germline V gene encodes CDR1 KGHSH and CDR2 LQKENI. Between the trimmed V and J ends, which lost 0 bases and 4 bases, there was a span of 10 bases. Remarks on this clone: Its cognate antigen is unknown.

Libraries were prepared by immunoSEQ multiplex PCR; TCRdb keeps only in-frame clonotypes and omits some of them. Of roughly 150,000 clones in the sample, 92% are singletons; the top ten hold roughly 1.5%. The chain couples TRBV18 to TRBJ2-7; D remains ambiguous. Sample: peripheral blood, taken on day 0 of AZD1222 vaccination. This receptor was obtained from an adult in good health. DNA for the CDR3: TGTGCCAGCTCACCACCGCTGGGAAGGTACGAGCAGTACTTC. Its protein product is CASSPPLGRYEQYF.